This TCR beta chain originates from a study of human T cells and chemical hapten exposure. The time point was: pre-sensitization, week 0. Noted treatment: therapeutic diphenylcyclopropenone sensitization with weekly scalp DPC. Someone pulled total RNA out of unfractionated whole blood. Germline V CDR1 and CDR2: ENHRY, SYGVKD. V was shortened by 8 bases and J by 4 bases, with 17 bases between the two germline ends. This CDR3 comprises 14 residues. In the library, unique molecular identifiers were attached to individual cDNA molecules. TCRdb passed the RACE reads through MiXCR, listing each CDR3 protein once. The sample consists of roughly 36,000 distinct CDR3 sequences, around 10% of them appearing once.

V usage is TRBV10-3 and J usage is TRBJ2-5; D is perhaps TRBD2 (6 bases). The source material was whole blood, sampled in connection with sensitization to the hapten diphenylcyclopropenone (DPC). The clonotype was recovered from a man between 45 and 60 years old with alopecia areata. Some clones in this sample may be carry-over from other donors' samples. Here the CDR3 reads CAISTPRRGETQYF. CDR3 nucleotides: TGTGCCATCTCTACCCCTCGGAGGGGAGAGACCCAGTACTTC.